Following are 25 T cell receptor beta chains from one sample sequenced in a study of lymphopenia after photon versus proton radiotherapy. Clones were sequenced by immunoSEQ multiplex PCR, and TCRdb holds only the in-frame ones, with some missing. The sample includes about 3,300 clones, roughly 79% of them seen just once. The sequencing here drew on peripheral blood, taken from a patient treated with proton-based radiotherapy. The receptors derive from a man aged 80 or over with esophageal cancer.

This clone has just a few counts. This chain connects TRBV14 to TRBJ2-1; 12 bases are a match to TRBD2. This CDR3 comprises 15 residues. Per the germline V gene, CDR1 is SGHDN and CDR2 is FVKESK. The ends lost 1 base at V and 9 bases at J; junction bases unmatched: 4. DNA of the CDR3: TGTGCCAGCAGCCAAGGACTAGCGGGAGTCGGTGAGCAGTTCTTC. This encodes CASSQGLAGVGEQFF.

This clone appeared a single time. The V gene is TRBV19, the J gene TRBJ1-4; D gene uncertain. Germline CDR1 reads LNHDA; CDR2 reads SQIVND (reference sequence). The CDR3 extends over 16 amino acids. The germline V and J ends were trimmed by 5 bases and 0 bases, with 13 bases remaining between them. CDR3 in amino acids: CASSQAARATNEKLFF. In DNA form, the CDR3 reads TGTGCCAGTAGTCAGGCAGCCCGGGCAACTAATGAAAAACTGTTTTTT.

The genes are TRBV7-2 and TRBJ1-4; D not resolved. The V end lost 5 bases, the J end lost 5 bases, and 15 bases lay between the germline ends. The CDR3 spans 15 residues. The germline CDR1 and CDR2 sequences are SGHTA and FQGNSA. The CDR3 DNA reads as TGTGCCAGCAGCCTGGACGGAAAACCCAATGAAAAACTGTTTTTT. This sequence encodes CASSLDGKPNEKLFF.

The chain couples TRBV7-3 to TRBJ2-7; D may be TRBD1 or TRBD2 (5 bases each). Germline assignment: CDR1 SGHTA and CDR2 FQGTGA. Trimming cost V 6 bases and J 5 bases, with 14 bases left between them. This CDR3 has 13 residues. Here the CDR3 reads CASSLLGPHEQYF. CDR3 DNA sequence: TGTGCCAGCAGTTTGCTGGGACCGCACGAGCAGTACTTC. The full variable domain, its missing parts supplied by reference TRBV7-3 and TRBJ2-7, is GAGVSQTPSNKVTEKGKYVELRCDPISGHTALYWYRQSLGQGPEFLIYFQGTGAADDSGLPNDRFFAVRPEGSVSTLKIQRTERGDSAVYLCASSLLGPHEQYFGPGTRLTVT.

The CDR3 region has the DNA TGCGCCAGCAGCCAAGCCGGGACAGGTAGTGGAAACACCATATATTTT. This translates into CASSQAGTGSGNTIYF. The chain is built from TRBV4-3 and TRBJ1-3; 8 positions agree with TRBD1. Germline V gene data show CDR1 as LGHNA and CDR2 as YSLEER. The CDR3 sequence is 16 residues long. The junction had 5 bases not matched to a gene; V was cut back by 1 base and J by 3 bases.

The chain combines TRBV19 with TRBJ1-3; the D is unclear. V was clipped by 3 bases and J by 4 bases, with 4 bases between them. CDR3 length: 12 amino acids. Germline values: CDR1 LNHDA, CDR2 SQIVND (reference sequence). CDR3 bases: TGTGCCAGTAGTATTCGGGGAAACACCATATATTTT. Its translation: CASSIRGNTIYF.

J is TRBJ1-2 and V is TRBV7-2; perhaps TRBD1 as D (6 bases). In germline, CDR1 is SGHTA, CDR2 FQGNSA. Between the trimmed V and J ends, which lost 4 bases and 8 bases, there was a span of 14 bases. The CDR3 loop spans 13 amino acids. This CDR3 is CASSYRGREGYTF. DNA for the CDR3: TGTGCCAGCAGCTATCGGGGGCGGGAGGGCTACACCTTC.

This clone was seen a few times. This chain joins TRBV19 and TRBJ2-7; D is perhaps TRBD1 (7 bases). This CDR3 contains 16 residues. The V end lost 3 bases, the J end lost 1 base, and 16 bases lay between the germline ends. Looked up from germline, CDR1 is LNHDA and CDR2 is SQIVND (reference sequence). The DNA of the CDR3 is TGTGCCAGTAGTATCGGGGGAGGCAGGGGGTCCTACGAGCAGTACTTC. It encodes CASSIGGGRGSYEQYF.

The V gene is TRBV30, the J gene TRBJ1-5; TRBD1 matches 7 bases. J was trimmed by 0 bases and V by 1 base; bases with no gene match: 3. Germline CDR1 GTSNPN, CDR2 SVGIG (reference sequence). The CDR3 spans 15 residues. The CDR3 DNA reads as TGTGCCTGGAGTGGACAGGGCTTTAGCAATCAGCCCCAGCATTTT. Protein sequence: CAWSGQGFSNQPQHF.

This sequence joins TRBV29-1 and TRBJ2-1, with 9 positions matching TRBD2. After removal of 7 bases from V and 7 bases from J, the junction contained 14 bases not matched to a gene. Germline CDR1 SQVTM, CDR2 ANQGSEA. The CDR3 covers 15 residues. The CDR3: CSGTPPGGGVNEQFF. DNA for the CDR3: TGCAGCGGCACCCCTCCGGGCGGGGGGGTAAATGAGCAGTTCTTC.

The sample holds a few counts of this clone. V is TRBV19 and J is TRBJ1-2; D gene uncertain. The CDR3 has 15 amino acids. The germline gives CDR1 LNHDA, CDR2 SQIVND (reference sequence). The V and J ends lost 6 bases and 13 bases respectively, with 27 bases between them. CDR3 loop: CASRFSNGPPGRGTF. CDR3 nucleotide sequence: TGTGCCAGTAGATTTTCAAACGGACCGCCCGGCCGGGGCACCTTC.

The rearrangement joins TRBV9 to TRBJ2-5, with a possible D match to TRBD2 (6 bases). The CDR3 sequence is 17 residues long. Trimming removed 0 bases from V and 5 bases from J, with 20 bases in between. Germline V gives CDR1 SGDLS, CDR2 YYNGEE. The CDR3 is CASSVEGTGVPGETQYF. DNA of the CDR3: TGTGCCAGCAGCGTAGAGGGCACGGGGGTACCAGGGGAGACCCAGTACTTC.

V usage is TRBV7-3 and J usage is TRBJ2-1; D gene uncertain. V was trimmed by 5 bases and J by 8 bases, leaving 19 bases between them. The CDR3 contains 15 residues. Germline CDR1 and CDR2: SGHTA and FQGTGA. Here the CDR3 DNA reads TGTGCCAGCAGCCCCATTGACCCCACTACGGATGAGCAGTTCTTC. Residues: CASSPIDPTTDEQFF.

The CDR3 nucleotides are TGTGCCAGCAGCCCACCAAGCTCTGGGGCCAACGTCCTGACTTTC. This sequence encodes CASSPPSSGANVLTF. V gene TRBV7-9 combines with J gene TRBJ2-6; D unclear. Germline loops: CDR1 SEHNR, CDR2 FQNEAQ (reference sequence). There are 15 residues in the CDR3. V was cut by 5 bases and J by 0 bases, with 8 bases left in between.

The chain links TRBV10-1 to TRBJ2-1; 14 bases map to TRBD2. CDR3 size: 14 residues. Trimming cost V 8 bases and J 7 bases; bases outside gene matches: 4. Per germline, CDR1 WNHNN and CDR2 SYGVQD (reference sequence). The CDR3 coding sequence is TGCGCCAGCTGGACTAGCGGGAGGCGGAATGAGCAGTTCTTC. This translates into CASWTSGRRNEQFF.

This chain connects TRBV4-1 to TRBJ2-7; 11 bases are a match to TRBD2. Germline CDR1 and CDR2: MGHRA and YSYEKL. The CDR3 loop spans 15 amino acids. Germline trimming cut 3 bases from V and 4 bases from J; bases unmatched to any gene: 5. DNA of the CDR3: TGCGCCAGCAGCCAGCCCGGGACTAGCGGTTACGAGCAGTACTTC. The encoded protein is CASSQPGTSGYEQYF.

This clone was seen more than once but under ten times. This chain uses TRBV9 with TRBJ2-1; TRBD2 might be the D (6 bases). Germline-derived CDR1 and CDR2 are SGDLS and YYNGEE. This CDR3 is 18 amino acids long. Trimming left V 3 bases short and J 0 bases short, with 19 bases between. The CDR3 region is CASSGFGRGASSYNEQFF. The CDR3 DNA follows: TGTGCCAGCAGCGGATTTGGGCGGGGCGCCAGCTCCTACAATGAGCAGTTCTTC.

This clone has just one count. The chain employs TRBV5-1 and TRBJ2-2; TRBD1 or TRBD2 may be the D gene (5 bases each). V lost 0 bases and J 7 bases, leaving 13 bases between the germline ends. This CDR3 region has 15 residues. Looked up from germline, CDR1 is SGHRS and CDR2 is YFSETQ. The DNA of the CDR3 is TGCGCCAGCAGCTTGGATGGGACGGGGTTCGGGGAGCTGTTTTTT. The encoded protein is CASSLDGTGFGELFF.

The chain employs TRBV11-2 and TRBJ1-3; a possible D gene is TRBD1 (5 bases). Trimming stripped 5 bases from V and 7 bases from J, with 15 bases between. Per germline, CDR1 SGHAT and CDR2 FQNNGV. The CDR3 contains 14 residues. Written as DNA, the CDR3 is TGTGCCAGCAGCCAGGGTCGGTTCCACAACACCATATATTTT. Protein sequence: CASSQGRFHNTIYF.

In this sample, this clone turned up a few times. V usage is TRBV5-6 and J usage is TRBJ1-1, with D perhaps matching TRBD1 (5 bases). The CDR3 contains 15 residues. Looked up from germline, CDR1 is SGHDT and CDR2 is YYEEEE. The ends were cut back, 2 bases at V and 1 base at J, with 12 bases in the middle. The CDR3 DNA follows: TGTGCCAGCAGCTTAGATTTAACAGGGAACACTGAAGCTTTCTTT. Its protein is CASSLDLTGNTEAFF.

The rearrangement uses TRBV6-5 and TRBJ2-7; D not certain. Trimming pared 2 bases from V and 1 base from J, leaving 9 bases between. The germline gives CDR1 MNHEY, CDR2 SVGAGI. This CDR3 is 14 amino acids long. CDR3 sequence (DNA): TGTGCCAGCAGTTACAAACACGATTCCTACGAGCAGTACTTC. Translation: CASSYKHDSYEQYF.

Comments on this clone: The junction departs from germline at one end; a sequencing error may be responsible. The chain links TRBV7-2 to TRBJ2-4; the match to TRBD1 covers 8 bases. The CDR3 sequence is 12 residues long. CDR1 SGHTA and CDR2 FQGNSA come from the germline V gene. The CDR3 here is CASSLAQTGAHF. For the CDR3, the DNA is TGTGCCAGCAGCTTAGCCCAGACAGGGGCCCACTTC.

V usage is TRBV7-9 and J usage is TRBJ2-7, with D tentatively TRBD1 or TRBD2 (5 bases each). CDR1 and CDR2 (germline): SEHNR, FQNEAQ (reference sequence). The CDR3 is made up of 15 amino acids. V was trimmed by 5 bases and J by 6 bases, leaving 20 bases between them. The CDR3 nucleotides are TGTGCCAGCAGCCCCGTAGGAGCGGCAGGGTTCGAGCAGTACTTC. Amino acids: CASSPVGAAGFEQYF.

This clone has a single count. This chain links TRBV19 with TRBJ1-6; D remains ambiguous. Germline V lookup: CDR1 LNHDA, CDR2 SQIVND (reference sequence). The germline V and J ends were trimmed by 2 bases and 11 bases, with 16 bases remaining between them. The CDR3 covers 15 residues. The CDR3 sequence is CASSIKVGNGAPLHF. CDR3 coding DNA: TGTGCCAGTAGTATAAAAGTGGGCAACGGGGCACCCCTCCACTTT.

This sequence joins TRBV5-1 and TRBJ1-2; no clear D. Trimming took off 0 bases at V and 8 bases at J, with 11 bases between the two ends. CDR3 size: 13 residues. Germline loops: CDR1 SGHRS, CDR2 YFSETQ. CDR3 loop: CASSLDGPVGYTF. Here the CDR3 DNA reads TGCGCCAGCAGCTTGGATGGCCCGGTGGGCTACACCTTC. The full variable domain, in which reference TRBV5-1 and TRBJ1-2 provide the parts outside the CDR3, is KAGVTQTPRYLIKTRGQQVTLSCSPISGHRSVSWYQQTPGQGLQFLFEYFSETQRNKGNFPGRFSGRQFSNSRSEMNVSTLELGDSALYLCASSLDGPVGYTFGSGTRLTVV.